This T cell receptor beta chain is drawn from a study of cytomegalovirus exposure and HLA in healthy donors. Study-wide results and limits: Association of some 18,000 TCR beta sequences with HLA alleles was found at 0.05 false discovery rate in a later analysis.

V shed 3 bases and J 6 bases; nucleotides not matched to a gene: 5. This CDR3 spans 15 amino acids. Germline V gene data show CDR1 as SNHLY and CDR2 as FYNNEI. Regarding this clone: Its antigen is not identified.

The PCR contained 60 Vbeta and 13 Jbeta primers. Produced via immunoSEQ multiplex PCR; TCRdb's table is partial and in-frame only. Of some 200,000 clones in the sample, roughly 80% were seen once. Sequenced material: PBMCs. The chain carries TRBV2 and TRBJ2-1, with 10 nucleotides matching TRBD2. This TCR was recovered from a man aged 40-49 years in good health and CMV-seropositive. CDR3 coding DNA: TGTGCCAGCAGTGAGGCATTAGCGGGGGGCAATGAGCAGTTCTTC. Translating gives CASSEALAGGNEQFF.